The clone carrying this T cell receptor (beta chain) turned up a few times. The antigen is undetermined. The data are from a study of T cells after yellow fever vaccination. Findings and caveats of the study: The secondary T-cell response peaked on day 5, not day 15, but was weaker.

TCRdb re-derived calls from the 5' RACE reads in MiXCR, one entry per CDR3 protein. Among some 300,000 distinct CDR3 sequences listed, about 10% were seen once. Germline V gives CDR1 ENHRY, CDR2 SYGVKD. With 4 bases removed from V and 1 base from J, the gap between germline ends came to 4 bases. The CDR3 has 12 amino acids. The sample in question was CD4+ T cells sorted from PBMCs, obtained 45 days after the yellow fever booster vaccination. The sequence came from a young man who received the YFV17D yellow fever vaccine. V and J are TRBV10-3 and TRBJ2-5; D is uncertain. CDR3 sequence reads: CAISGTQETQYF. For the CDR3, the DNA is TGTGCCATCAGTGGGACCCAAGAGACCCAGTACTTC.